This T cell receptor beta chain was sequenced in a study of blood T cell repertoires in COVID-19. The wider study: Spain, Italy and the United States supplied samples that represented acute and convalescent COVID-19.

CDR1 SGHDT and CDR2 YYEEEE come from the germline V gene. The CDR3 loop spans 11 amino acids. The V end lost 3 bases, the J end lost 8 bases, and 9 bases lay between the germline ends. Per the authors' pipeline: Scientists estimated how many nucleated cells there were by amplifying reference gene primers. Produced via immunoSEQ multiplex PCR; TCRdb's table is partial and in-frame only. The V and J calls and clone size were taken over from that table, and D and trimming were inferred from the DNA. The sample has 100,000 to 150,000 clones, more than 75% seen once; the top ten hold around 5%. This chain connects TRBV5-6 to TRBJ2-7; weak D call: TRBD2 (6 bases). The sequenced sample was peripheral blood. This TCR was sampled from a human donor in a cohort sampled during active COVID-19. Here the CDR3 reads CASSWDSQQYF. DNA of the CDR3: TGTGCCAGCAGCTGGGACTCTCAGCAGTACTTC.